The entry below describes one T cell receptor beta chain. Its antigen is as yet unknown. This record belongs to a study of beta chain features in type 1 diabetes. At the level of the study: The number of sorted cells examined across all samples was some 99 million. Study outcomes and limitations: Any HLA-type effect on TCRB rearrangement remained unresolved here. Any PCR bias toward short templates would affect both groups alike. Significant though moderate, a shortening of TCRB CDR3s appeared in all four CD4+ subsets of Type 1 diabetes patients. The similarity of naive, central memory and Treg TCRB repertoires appeared greater among patients than among healthy donors.

CDR1 and CDR2 from the germline V gene are SQVTM and ANQGSEA. V dropped 5 bases and J dropped 0 bases, with 11 bases sitting between them. The CDR3 length is 14 residues. All of the isolated RNA was reverse transcribed, so expressed TCRB transcripts were sequenced. Sequenced by immunoSEQ multiplex PCR; TCRdb stores in-frame clones only, minus some. The data show some 350,000 clones, about 14% seen once. This chain links TRBV29-1 with TRBJ1-5; D is uncertain. The sample was naive CD4+ T cells from blood. The sequence came from a woman aged 18-35 years with type 1 diabetes. The CDR3: CSVSSTTSNQPQHF. In nucleotides, the CDR3 is TGCAGCGTTTCGTCTACCACTAGCAATCAGCCCCAGCATTTT.